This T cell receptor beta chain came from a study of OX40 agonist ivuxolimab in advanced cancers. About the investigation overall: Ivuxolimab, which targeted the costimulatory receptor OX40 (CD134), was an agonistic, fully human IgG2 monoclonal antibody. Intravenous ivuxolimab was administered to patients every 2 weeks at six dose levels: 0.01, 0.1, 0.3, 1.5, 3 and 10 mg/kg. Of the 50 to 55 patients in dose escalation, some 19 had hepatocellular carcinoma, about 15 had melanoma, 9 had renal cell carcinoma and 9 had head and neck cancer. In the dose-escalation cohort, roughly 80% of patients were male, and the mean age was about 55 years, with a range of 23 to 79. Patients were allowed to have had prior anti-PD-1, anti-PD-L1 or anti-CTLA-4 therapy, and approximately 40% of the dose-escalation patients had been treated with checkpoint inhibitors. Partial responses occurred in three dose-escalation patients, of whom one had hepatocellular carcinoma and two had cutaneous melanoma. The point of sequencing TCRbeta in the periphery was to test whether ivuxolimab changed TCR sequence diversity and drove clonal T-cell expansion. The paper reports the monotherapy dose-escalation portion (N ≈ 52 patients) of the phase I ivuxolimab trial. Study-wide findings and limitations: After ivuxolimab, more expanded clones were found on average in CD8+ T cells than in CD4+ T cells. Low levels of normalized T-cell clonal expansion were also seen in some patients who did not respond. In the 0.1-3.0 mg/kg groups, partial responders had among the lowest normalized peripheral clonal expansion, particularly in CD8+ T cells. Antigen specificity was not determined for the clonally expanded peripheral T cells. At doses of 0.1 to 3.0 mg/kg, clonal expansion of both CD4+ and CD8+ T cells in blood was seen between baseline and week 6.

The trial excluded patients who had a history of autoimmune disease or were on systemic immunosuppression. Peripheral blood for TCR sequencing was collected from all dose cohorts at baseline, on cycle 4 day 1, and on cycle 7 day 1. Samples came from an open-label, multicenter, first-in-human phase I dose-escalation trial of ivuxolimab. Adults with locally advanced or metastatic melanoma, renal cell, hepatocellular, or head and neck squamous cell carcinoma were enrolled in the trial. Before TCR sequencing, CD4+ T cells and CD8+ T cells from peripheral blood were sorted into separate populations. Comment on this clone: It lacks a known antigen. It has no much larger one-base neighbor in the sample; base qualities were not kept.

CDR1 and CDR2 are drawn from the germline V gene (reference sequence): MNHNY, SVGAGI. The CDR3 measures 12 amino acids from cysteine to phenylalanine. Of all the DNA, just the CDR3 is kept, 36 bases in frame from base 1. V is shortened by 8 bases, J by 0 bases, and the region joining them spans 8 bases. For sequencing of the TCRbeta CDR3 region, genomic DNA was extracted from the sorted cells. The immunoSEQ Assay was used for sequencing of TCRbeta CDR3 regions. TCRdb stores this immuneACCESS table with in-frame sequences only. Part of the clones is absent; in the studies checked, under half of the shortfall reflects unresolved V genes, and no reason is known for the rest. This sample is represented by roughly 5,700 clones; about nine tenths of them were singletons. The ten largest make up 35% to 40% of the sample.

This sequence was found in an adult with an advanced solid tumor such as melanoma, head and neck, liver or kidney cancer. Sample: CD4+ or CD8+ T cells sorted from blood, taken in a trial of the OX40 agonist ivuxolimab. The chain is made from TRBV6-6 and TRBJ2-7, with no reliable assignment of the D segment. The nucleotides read TGTGCCAGCGGGCCGAGCTCCTACGAGCAGTACTTC. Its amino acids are CASGPSSYEQYF.